Below are 6 T cell receptor beta chains sequenced from a single sample in a study of blood T cell repertoires in COVID-19. Only in-frame clones appear in the TCRdb table, and some are missing; sequencing was by immunoSEQ multiplex PCR. The table records roughly 180,000 clones, 60% to 80% of them present only once. Material: PBMCs or T cells enriched from blood (not recorded which). Receptors originate from a man in his fifties or sixties who had been exposed to COVID-19.

The J gene is TRBJ1-1, the V gene TRBV28; 7 nucleotides match TRBD1. The V and J ends lost 6 bases and 2 bases, in that order; junction bases with no gene match: 12. Germline lookup yields CDR1 MDHEN and CDR2 SYDVKM. This CDR3 has 16 residues. This CDR3 is CASSTPGGWRNTEAFF. DNA of the CDR3: TGTGCCAGCAGCACCCCAGGGGGTTGGCGAAACACTGAAGCTTTCTTT.

This clone was seen more than once but under ten times. This chain joins TRBV14 and TRBJ2-7, with 7 bases aligning to TRBD1. This CDR3 has 16 amino acids. Germline trimming cut 2 bases from V and 3 bases from J; bases unmatched to any gene: 10. CDR1 and CDR2 (germline): SGHDN, FVKESK. This CDR3 is CASSQFLGGAGYEQYF. The DNA for the CDR3 is TGTGCCAGCAGCCAATTTCTAGGGGGCGCGGGCTACGAGCAGTACTTC. Drawing the rest from reference TRBV14 and TRBJ2-7, the complete variable domain is EAGVTQFPSHSVIEKGQTVTLRCDPISGHDNLYWYRRVMGKEIKFLLHFVKESKQDESGMPNNRFLAERTGGTYSTLKVQPAELEDSGVYFCASSQFLGGAGYEQYFGPGTRLTVT.

This clone was counted many times. The chain links TRBV3-1 (or the pseudogene TRBV3-2) to TRBJ2-7, with 7 positions matching TRBD1. The CDR3 has 12 residues. Per the germline V gene, CDR1 is LGHDT and CDR2 is YNNKEL (reference sequence). V lost 4 bases and J lost 9; bases outside the gene matches: 6. CDR3 nucleotide sequence: TGTGCCAGCAGCCCGGGACAGATAGCGCAGTACTTC. Translating gives CASSPGQIAQYF.

This clone was observed a single time. This sequence joins TRBV15 and TRBJ1-6, with TRBD1 identical over 7 bases. Germline V gives CDR1 LNHNV, CDR2 YYDKDF (reference sequence). V lost 0 bases to trimming and J lost 10 bases; unmatched junction nucleotides: 9. The CDR3 extends over 16 amino acids. CDR3 in amino acids: CATSRDLEGAGSPLHF. The CDR3 DNA reads TGTGCCACCAGCAGAGATCTGGAGGGGGCAGGCTCACCCCTCCACTTT.

This clone was observed a single time. V and J are TRBV5-4 and TRBJ2-3, with D tentatively TRBD2 (6 bases). This CDR3 is 16 amino acids long. Trimming stripped 4 bases from V and 0 bases from J, with 15 bases between. CDR1 is SGHNT, CDR2 YYREEE, per germline (reference sequence). The CDR3, as DNA: TGTGCCAGCAGCCGCTTTGGGGGGTTGAGCACAGATACGCAGTATTTT. Translation gives CASSRFGGLSTDTQYF.

The V and J genes are TRBV9 and TRBJ2-2, with D tentatively TRBD2 (5 bases). CDR1 and CDR2 (germline): SGDLS, YYNGEE. With 4 bases removed from V and 1 base from J, the gap between germline ends came to 17 bases. This CDR3 is built from 17 residues. CDR3 bases: TGTGCCAGCAGCCCCCGTTTGGGGAGTTTGAACACCGGGGAGCTGTTTTTT. Its protein is CASSPRLGSLNTGELFF. Variable domain in full (rest from reference TRBV9 and TRBJ2-2): DSGVTQTPKHLITATGQRVTLRCSPRSGDLSVYWYQQSLDQGLQFLIQYYNGEERAKGNILERFSAQQFPDLHSELNLSSLELGDSALYFCASSPRLGSLNTGELFFGEGSRLTVL.